The count of the clone carrying this T cell receptor beta chain is one. This sample stems from a study of cytomegalovirus exposure and HLA in healthy donors. Whole-study context: A preliminary data release comprised tens of millions of unique TCRs obtained from HLA-typed donors.

Trimming removed 4 bases at V and 6 bases at J, with 11 bases between. The CDR3 consists of 13 residues. Germline V lookup: CDR1 LNHDA, CDR2 SQIVND (reference sequence). The PCR made use of 60 Vbeta and 13 Jbeta primers. TCRdb keeps only in-frame clones here, not all; method: immunoSEQ multiplex PCR. The table includes about 150,000 clones, about 74% detected once. The rearrangement links TRBV19 to TRBJ2-3; D might be TRBD1 (6 bases). This clonotype originated in a middle-aged woman in good health and CMV-seronegative. Sequencing input: PBMCs. The CDR3 coding sequence is TGTGCCAGTAGTAGACAGGTTCAGGATACGCAGTATTTT. It translates to CASSRQVQDTQYF.